One sample yielded the 9 T cell receptor beta chains listed below, sequenced in a study of blood T cell repertoires in COVID-19. Libraries were prepared by immunoSEQ multiplex PCR; TCRdb keeps only in-frame clonotypes and omits some of them. Of around 70,000 clones in the sample, 70% to 85% were seen once. Source material: peripheral blood. The receptors were gathered from a man aged 60 to 69 with acute or convalescent COVID-19.

This chain joins TRBV19 and TRBJ1-2; D is unresolved. The V and J ends lost 8 bases and 1 base respectively, with 11 bases between them. The CDR3 length is 13 residues. Germline CDR1 and CDR2: LNHDA and SQIVND (reference sequence). The CDR3 protein is CASGRGINYGYTF. In DNA, the CDR3 is TGTGCCAGTGGGCGGGGTATTAACTATGGCTACACCTTC.

The chain joins TRBV7-2 to TRBJ2-3; 11 nucleotides align to TRBD2. Losses at the gene ends were 5 bases for V and 11 bases for J; bases not matched to a gene: 12. There are 15 residues in the CDR3. Looked up from germline, CDR1 is SGHTA and CDR2 is FQGNSA. DNA for the CDR3: TGTGCCAGCAGCCCCCCGCTAGCGGGGGGAGGGGGGCAGTATTTT. It yields the protein CASSPPLAGGGGQYF.

The chain employs TRBV27 and TRBJ2-4, with D perhaps TRBD1 (6 bases). This CDR3 has 14 amino acids. Germline V gene sequence: CDR1 MNHEY, CDR2 SMNVEV (reference sequence). V was clipped by 5 bases and J by 1 base, with 9 bases between them. The CDR3 here is CASSVQGAKNIQYF. Here the CDR3 DNA reads TGTGCCAGCAGTGTACAGGGCGCCAAAAACATTCAGTACTTC.

This chain joins TRBV5-4 and TRBJ1-1, with 8 bases that match TRBD1. There are 14 residues in the CDR3. V dropped 0 bases and J dropped 7; count of bases not matched to a gene: 5. Germline CDR1 reads SGHNT; CDR2 reads YYREEE (reference sequence). The CDR3 sequence: CASSLGDRQFEAFF. In DNA form, the CDR3 reads TGTGCCAGCAGCTTGGGGGACAGGCAATTTGAAGCTTTCTTT.

This clone counts as medium-sized. The gene calls are TRBV4-1 and TRBJ2-7; 10 bases fit TRBD1. This CDR3 contains 15 residues. In germline, CDR1 is MGHRA, CDR2 YSYEKL. The trim removed 3 bases at V and 5 bases at J, leaving 7 bases unmatched. The chain's CDR3 is CASSQLGQGKDEQYF. In DNA form, the CDR3 reads TGCGCCAGCAGCCAGTTGGGACAGGGGAAGGACGAGCAGTACTTC.

The chain uses TRBV11-2 and TRBJ1-5, with D tentatively TRBD1 (5 bases). Trimming removed 0 bases from V and 9 bases from J, with 9 bases in between. The CDR3 covers 13 residues. CDR1 is SGHAT and CDR2 is FQNNGV in the germline V gene. The DNA for the CDR3 is TGTGCCAGCAGCTTAGACGGGAGGGGGCCCCAGCATTTT. Amino acids: CASSLDGRGPQHF. Combining the CDR3 with reference TRBV11-2 and TRBJ1-5 gives the whole variable domain EAGVAQSPRYKIIEKRQSVAFWCNPISGHATLYWYQQILGQGPKLLIQFQNNGVVDDSQLPKDRFSAERLKGVDSTLKIQPAKLEDSAVYLCASSLDGRGPQHFGDGTRLSIL.

The chain uses TRBV3-1 (or the pseudogene TRBV3-2) and TRBJ1-1; D ambiguous. With 1 base removed from V and 5 bases from J, the gap between germline ends came to 11 bases. The length of the CDR3 is 14 residues. Germline V gene data show CDR1 as LGHDT and CDR2 as YNNKEL (reference sequence). CDR3 loop: CASSQGTRNTEAFF. Here the CDR3 DNA reads TGTGCCAGCAGCCAAGGTACGCGGAATACTGAAGCTTTCTTT.

The rearrangement links TRBV10-1 to TRBJ2-7; 11 nucleotides match TRBD1. The trim removed 3 bases at V and 2 bases at J, leaving 3 bases unmatched. CDR3 length: 15 residues. Germline-derived CDR1 and CDR2 are WNHNN and SYGVQD (reference sequence). CDR3 sequence (DNA): TGCGCCAGCAGTGATGGGGGACAGGGGGCCTACGAGCAGTACTTC. Its protein product is CASSDGGQGAYEQYF.

The chain links TRBV7-8 to TRBJ2-7, with TRBD2 as a possible D gene (5 bases). The CDR3 loop spans 16 amino acids. The germline CDR1 and CDR2 sequences are SGHVS and FQNEAQ. V was clipped by 5 bases and J by 0 bases, with 17 bases between them. In DNA, the CDR3 is TGTGCCAGCAGCCTGACACTAGTAGGAAGCTCCTACGAGCAGTACGTC. It encodes CASSLTLVGSSYEQYV.